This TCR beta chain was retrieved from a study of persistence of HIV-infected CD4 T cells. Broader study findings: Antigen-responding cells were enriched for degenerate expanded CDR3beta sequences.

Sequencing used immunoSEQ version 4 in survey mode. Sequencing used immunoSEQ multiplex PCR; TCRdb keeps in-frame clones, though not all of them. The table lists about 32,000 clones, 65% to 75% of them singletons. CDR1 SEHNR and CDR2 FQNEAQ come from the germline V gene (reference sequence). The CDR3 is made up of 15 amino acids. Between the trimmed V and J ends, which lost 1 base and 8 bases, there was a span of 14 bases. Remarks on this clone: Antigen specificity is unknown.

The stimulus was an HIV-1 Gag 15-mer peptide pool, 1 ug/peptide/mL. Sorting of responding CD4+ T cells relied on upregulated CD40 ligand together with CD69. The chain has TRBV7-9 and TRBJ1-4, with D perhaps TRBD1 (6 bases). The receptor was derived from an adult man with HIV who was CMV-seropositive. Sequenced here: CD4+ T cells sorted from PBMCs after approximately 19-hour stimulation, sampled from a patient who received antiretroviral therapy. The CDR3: CASSLGAGAREKLFF. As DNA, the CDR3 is TGTGCCAGCAGCTTAGGGGCAGGGGCACGGGAAAAACTGTTTTTT.